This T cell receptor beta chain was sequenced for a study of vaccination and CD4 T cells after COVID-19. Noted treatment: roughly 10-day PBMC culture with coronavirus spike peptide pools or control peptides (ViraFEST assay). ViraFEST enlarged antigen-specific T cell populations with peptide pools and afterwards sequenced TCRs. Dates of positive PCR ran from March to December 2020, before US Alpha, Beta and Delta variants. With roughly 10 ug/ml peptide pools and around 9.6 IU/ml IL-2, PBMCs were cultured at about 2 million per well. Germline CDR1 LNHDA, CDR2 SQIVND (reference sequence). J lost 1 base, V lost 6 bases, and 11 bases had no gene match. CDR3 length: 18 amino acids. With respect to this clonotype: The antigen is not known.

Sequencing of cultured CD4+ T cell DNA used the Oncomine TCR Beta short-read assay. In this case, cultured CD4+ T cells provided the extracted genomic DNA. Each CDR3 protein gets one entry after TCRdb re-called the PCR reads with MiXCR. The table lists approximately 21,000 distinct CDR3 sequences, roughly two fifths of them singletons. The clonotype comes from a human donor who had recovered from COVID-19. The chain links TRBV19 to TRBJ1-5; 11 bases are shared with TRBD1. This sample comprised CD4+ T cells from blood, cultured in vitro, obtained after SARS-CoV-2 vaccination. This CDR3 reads CASSLGTGGIVSNQPQHF. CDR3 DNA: TGTGCCAGTAGCCTAGGGACAGGGGGAATCGTGAGCAATCAGCCCCAGCATTTT. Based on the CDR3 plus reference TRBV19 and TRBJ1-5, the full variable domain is DGGITQSPKYLFRKEGQNVTLSCEQNLNHDAMYWYRQDPGQGLRLIYYSQIVNDFQKGDIAEGYSVSREKKESFPLTVTSAQKNPTAFYLCASSLGTGGIVSNQPQHFGDGTRLSIL.